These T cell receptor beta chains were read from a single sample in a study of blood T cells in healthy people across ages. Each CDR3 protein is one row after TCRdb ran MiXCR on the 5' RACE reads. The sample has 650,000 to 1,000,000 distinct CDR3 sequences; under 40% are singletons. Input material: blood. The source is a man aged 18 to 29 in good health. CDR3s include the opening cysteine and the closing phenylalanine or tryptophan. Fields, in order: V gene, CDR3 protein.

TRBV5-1 CASSSRAGGGEQFF
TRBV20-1 CSARDGRFEKLFF
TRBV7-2 CASSSEQNQPQHF
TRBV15 CATSREALGSTNEKLFF
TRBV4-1 CASSQMTSYSTDTQYF
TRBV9 CASSVAGSGTDTQYF
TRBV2 CASSQRTDRYGYTF
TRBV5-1 CASSPGPPEAFF
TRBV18 CASSLSSGQGGSPLHF
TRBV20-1 CSAGTSGRQYF
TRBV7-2 CASSIFAGADNEQFF
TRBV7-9 CASRGGGSGELFF
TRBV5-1 CASSRTADLQAKNIQYF
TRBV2 CASSDPNTDTQYF
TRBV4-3 CASSHRGGGEQYF
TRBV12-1 CARAEQYF
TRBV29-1 CSVAARLSSYEQYF
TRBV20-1 CSALKRDGYTF
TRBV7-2 CASSRDGGGISYGYTF
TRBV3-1 CASSHTGGDTEAFF
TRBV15 CATSRASTGIRETQFF
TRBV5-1 CASSLSGPTYGYTF
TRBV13 CASSSTGQRLEQYF
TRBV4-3 CASSQDGASDRYGYTF
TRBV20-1 CSARGRRGEEDTQYF
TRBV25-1 CASRQGVNEKLFF
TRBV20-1 CSAGWGRGTAEGNNQPQHF
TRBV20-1 CSARAGGQGDTGELFF
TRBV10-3 CTISESGRDNQPQHF
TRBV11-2 CASSTRTGLNSGANVLTF
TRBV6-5 CASSYSRNPTEAFF
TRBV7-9 CASSSPLSRDLNEQFF
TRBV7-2 CASSRDKGRETQYF
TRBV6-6 CASSYGLATNEKLFF
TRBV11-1 CASSSYVRGGAGNEQFF
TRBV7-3 CASSFGTGESDTQYF
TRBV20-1 CSARAFRGGGSYNEQYF
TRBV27 CASSFHGQGSYEQYF
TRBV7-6 CASSLRRGTVETQYF
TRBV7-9 CASSLARVKESYNEQFF
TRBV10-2 CASTAGEETQYF
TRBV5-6 CASSALRDGDNEQFF
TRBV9 CASSASGETYEQYF
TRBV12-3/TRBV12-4 CASSPYRDEKLFF